These 23 T cell receptor beta chains share one sample of origin, sequenced in a study of shared clonotypes between healthy human individuals. Libraries were prepared by immunoSEQ multiplex PCR; TCRdb keeps only in-frame clonotypes and omits some of them. The sample includes 2 million to 2.5 million clones, under 95% of them seen just once. The specimen was naive CD4+ T cells from PBMCs. Subset here: CD45RA+ positively selected. The receptors here all came from a man aged 18 to 29 in good health. Some clones in this sample may be carry-over from other donors' samples.

The chain joins TRBV11-2 to TRBJ2-1, with TRBD2 identical over 8 bases. Trimming took 2 bases from V and 3 from J; bases not matched to a gene: 6. The CDR3 is 16 amino acids. CDR1 is SGHAT and CDR2 is FQNNGV in the germline V gene. The chain's CDR3 is CASSLLREGIYNEQFF. CDR3 bases: TGTGCCAGCAGCTTACTCCGGGAGGGAATCTACAATGAGCAGTTCTTC.

This chain uses TRBV27 with TRBJ1-5, with 9 bases identical to TRBD1. Germline assignment: CDR1 MNHEY and CDR2 SMNVEV (reference sequence). The CDR3 covers 17 residues. The V segment lost 5 bases and the J segment 1 base; nucleotides outside the gene matches: 9. The CDR3 nucleotides read TGTGCCAGCAGTAAACGACAGGGGGGGGACAGCAATCAGCCCCAGCATTTT. As protein: CASSKRQGGDSNQPQHF.

J is TRBJ1-3 and V is TRBV9; D is unresolved. V shed 2 bases and J shed 1 base, with 13 bases lying between them. The CDR3 totals 16 residues. Germline V lookup: CDR1 SGDLS, CDR2 YYNGEE. In nucleotides, the CDR3 is TGTGCCAGCAGCGTCGGGAACATGGGGTCTGGAAACACCATATATTTT. Its translation: CASSVGNMGSGNTIYF.

This clone is a singleton in its sample. The chain uses TRBV19 and TRBJ1-5, with unresolved D. V was clipped by 9 bases and J by 4 bases, with 13 bases between them. The CDR3 is 13 amino acids. Germline V CDR1 and CDR2: LNHDA, SQIVND (reference sequence). CDR3 nucleotide sequence: TGTGCCAGCTCAGCCCTGGGTAATCAGCCCCAGCATTTT. This codes for CASSALGNQPQHF.

This rearrangement joins TRBV28 to TRBJ2-2, with D unresolved. CDR3 length equals 16 residues. Germline values: CDR1 MDHEN, CDR2 SYDVKM. V dropped 4 bases and J dropped 0 bases, with 12 bases sitting between them. CDR3 DNA sequence: TGTGCCAGCAGTTCCGGAAAAAGGGCGAACACCGGGGAGCTGTTTTTT. It yields the protein CASSSGKRANTGELFF. The full variable domain, with the rest looked up from reference TRBV28 and TRBJ2-2, is DVKVTQSSRYLVKRTGEKVFLECVQDMDHENMFWYRQDPGLGLRLIYFSYDVKMKEKGDIPEGYSVSREKKERFSLILESASTNQTSMYLCASSSGKRANTGELFFGEGSRLTVL.

This chain links TRBV10-3 with TRBJ2-2; TRBD2 aligns across 12 bases. The V gene's germline CDR1 is ENHRY and CDR2 SYGVKD. V lost 6 bases to trimming and J lost 0 bases; unmatched junction nucleotides: 8. The CDR3 length is 18 residues. The DNA of the CDR3 is TGTGCCATCAGCCCCGGGACTAGCGGGTACCCGAACACCGGGGAGCTGTTTTTT. This encodes CAISPGTSGYPNTGELFF.

The rearrangement uses TRBV18 and TRBJ2-7, with D unclear. CDR1 is KGHSH and CDR2 is LQKENI in the germline V gene. The CDR3 runs 13 residues. V lost 3 bases, J lost 5 bases, and 11 bases lay in between. CDR3 region: CASSPRGRDEQYF. The CDR3 DNA reads as TGTGCCAGCTCACCCCGCGGTAGGGACGAGCAGTACTTC.

The chain uses TRBV27 and TRBJ2-1; 8 positions agree with TRBD1. The CDR3 extends over 14 amino acids. Germline V lookup: CDR1 MNHEY, CDR2 SMNVEV (reference sequence). J lost 12 bases, V lost 5 bases, and 12 bases had no gene match. The CDR3 region has the DNA TGTGCCAGCAGTCCCTGGACAGGGCCCCTGGGGCAGTTCTTC. Translating it yields CASSPWTGPLGQFF.

The chain uses TRBV18 and TRBJ1-4; 7 bases fit TRBD1. This CDR3 region has 15 residues. CDR1 is KGHSH and CDR2 is LQKENI in the germline V gene. V shed 3 bases, J shed 2 bases, and the junction held 3 bases outside the gene matches. CDR3 loop: CASSPIQGTNEKLFF. The CDR3 bases are TGTGCCAGCTCACCTATACAGGGGACTAATGAAAAACTGTTTTTT.

The V call is TRBV6-4, the J call TRBJ2-2, with no clear D. The CDR3 consists of 14 residues. Trimming left V 4 bases short and J 5 bases short, with 11 bases between. Germline V lookup: CDR1 MRHNA, CDR2 SNTAGT. CDR3 in DNA: TGTGCCAGCAGTGCTAGGACGGCGACCGGGGAGCTGTTTTTT. Amino acids: CASSARTATGELFF.

V usage is TRBV5-6 and J usage is TRBJ1-5; D might be TRBD1 (6 bases). The V end lost 4 bases, the J end lost 3 bases, and 17 bases lay between the germline ends. Germline lookup yields CDR1 SGHDT and CDR2 YYEEEE. This CDR3 spans 16 amino acids. The CDR3 bases are TGTGCCAGCAGCCGGGGGGGCGGACAGTACAATCAGCCCCAGCATTTT. The encoded protein is CASSRGGGQYNQPQHF.

As to this clone: The identical CDR3 is also encoded by other nucleotide sequences in the sample. The chain uses TRBV28 and TRBJ2-1; maybe TRBD2 (5 bases). V lost 6 bases and J lost 3, with 9 bases in between. The CDR3 covers 13 residues. CDR1 and CDR2 (germline): MDHEN, SYDVKM. This CDR3 reads CASSLRDYNEQFF. CDR3 in DNA: TGTGCCAGCAGCCTCCGGGACTACAATGAGCAGTTCTTC.

The chain employs TRBV18 and TRBJ1-1; no reliable D call. The V end was cut by 1 base, the J end by 0 bases, with 12 bases between. Germline loops: CDR1 KGHSH, CDR2 LQKENI. CDR3 length: 16 amino acids. In DNA form, the CDR3 reads TGTGCCAGCTCACCACAGGGCATTTCGATGAACACTGAAGCTTTCTTT. Protein sequence: CASSPQGISMNTEAFF. The full variable domain, in which reference TRBV18 and TRBJ1-1 provide the parts outside the CDR3, is NAGVMQNPRHLVRRRGQEARLRCSPMKGHSHVYWYRQLPEEGLKFMVYLQKENIIDESGMPKERFSAEFPKEGPSILRIQQVVRGDSAAYFCASSPQGISMNTEAFFGQGTRLTVV.

The chain couples TRBV2 to TRBJ2-7; perhaps D is TRBD1 or TRBD2 (5 bases each). Per the germline V gene, CDR1 is SNHLY and CDR2 is FYNNEI. The CDR3 totals 13 residues. The germline V and J ends were trimmed by 4 bases and 6 bases, with 13 bases remaining between them. The CDR3 DNA follows: TGTGCCAGCAGTGGAGGGGTCGGAGGCGAGCAGTACTTC. It codes for CASSGGVGGEQYF.

The rearrangement joins TRBV5-1 to TRBJ1-4; D uncertain. V was trimmed by 4 bases and J by 7 bases, leaving 14 bases between them. The CDR3 sequence is 14 residues long. Germline V gives CDR1 SGHRS, CDR2 YFSETQ. This chain's CDR3 is CASSPGREGEKLFF. The CDR3 DNA follows: TGCGCCAGCAGCCCGGGTCGAGAAGGTGAAAAACTGTTTTTT.

The rearrangement joins TRBV2 to TRBJ2-1; D is ambiguous. V gave up 4 bases and J gave up 2 bases, with 12 bases separating them. The CDR3 runs to 15 residues. The germline V gene has CDR1 SNHLY and CDR2 FYNNEI. CDR3 sequence (DNA): TGTGCCAGCAGTGCGGGCCCTTCCACCTACAATGAGCAGTTCTTC. It codes for CASSAGPSTYNEQFF.

The V gene is TRBV9, the J gene TRBJ1-1, with TRBD1 matching 7 bases. The CDR3 runs 14 residues. Looked up from germline, CDR1 is SGDLS and CDR2 is YYNGEE. Trimming took 3 bases from V and 4 from J; bases not matched to a gene: 6. The CDR3 loop is CASSETGRATEAFF. The CDR3 DNA is TGTGCCAGCAGCGAGACAGGGAGGGCCACTGAAGCTTTCTTT.

The chain employs TRBV9 and TRBJ1-2, with 7 bases that match TRBD1. V gave up 4 bases and J gave up 8 bases; unmatched junction bases: 11. The length of the CDR3 is 14 residues. Germline loops: CDR1 SGDLS, CDR2 YYNGEE. The CDR3: CASSSDREALGYTF. The CDR3 DNA follows: TGTGCCAGCAGCTCCGACAGGGAGGCATTGGGCTACACCTTC.

The CDR3 is CASSSLFGAQETQYF. The CDR3, as DNA: TGTGCCAGCAGCTCCCTGTTCGGGGCCCAAGAGACCCAGTACTTC. This chain joins TRBV7-2 and TRBJ2-5; D tentatively fits TRBD1 or TRBD2 (5 bases each). With 4 bases removed from V and 1 base from J, the gap between germline ends came to 13 bases. Germline CDR1 and CDR2: SGHTA and FQGNSA. CDR3 length equals 15 residues.

V and J are TRBV5-4 and TRBJ2-1, with D perhaps being TRBD1 or TRBD2 (6 bases each). The CDR3 runs to 15 residues. CDR1 and CDR2 from the germline V gene are SGHNT and YYREEE (reference sequence). The V end lost 3 bases, the J end lost 6 bases, and 16 bases lay between the germline ends. The CDR3: CASSSLGGLSNEQFF. The CDR3 bases are TGTGCCAGCAGCTCGTTAGGGGGGCTGAGCAATGAGCAGTTCTTC.

The rearrangement uses TRBV6-6 and TRBJ1-2, with 8 bases matching TRBD1. The germline V gene has CDR1 MNHNY and CDR2 SVGAGI (reference sequence). V lost 6 bases and J lost 4; bases outside the gene matches: 10. The CDR3 loop spans 15 amino acids. CDR3 residues: CASRLTDRGGYGYTF. CDR3 DNA sequence: TGTGCCAGCAGGCTCACCGACAGGGGAGGCTATGGCTACACCTTC.

The sample holds one count of this clone. The chain recombines TRBV7-9 with TRBJ2-7; TRBD1 matches at 8 bases. Germline trimming cut 1 base from V and 0 bases from J; bases unmatched to any gene: 5. Germline V lookup: CDR1 SEHNR, CDR2 FQNEAQ (reference sequence). This CDR3 is built from 16 residues. CDR3: CASSLGKGQASYEQYF. For the CDR3, the DNA is TGTGCCAGCAGCTTAGGTAAGGGACAGGCCTCCTACGAGCAGTACTTC.

This clone is a singleton in its sample. The chain links TRBV28 to TRBJ2-1, with TRBD2 identical over 15 bases. This CDR3 comprises 18 residues. J lost 3 bases, V lost 5 bases, and 8 bases had no gene match. Germline CDR1 is MDHEN and CDR2 is SYDVKM. The CDR3: CASSKTRTSGRGYNEQFF. The CDR3 nucleotides read TGTGCCAGCAGTAAGACTCGGACTAGCGGGAGGGGCTACAATGAGCAGTTCTTC.